A single sample gave rise to the 16 T cell receptor beta chains below, sequenced in a study of graft-versus-host responses after intestinal transplantation. Sequenced by immunoSEQ multiplex PCR; TCRdb stores in-frame clones only, minus some. The repertoire holds around 120,000 clones, 90% seen once, with under 0.2% in the top ten. No cognate antigen is known for these TCRs. The input for sequencing was unstimulated CD4+ T cells sorted from spleen or lymph node cells, taken before intestinal transplant. These receptors all come from a human donor who received an intestinal transplant.

The CDR3 loop is CASSGQASYNSPLHF. CDR3 sequence (DNA): TGTGCCAGCAGTGGGCAGGCCTCCTATAATTCACCCCTCCACTTT. The rearrangement joins TRBV6-5 to TRBJ1-6, with unresolved D. The CDR3 length is 15 residues. Germline V gives CDR1 MNHEY, CDR2 SVGAGI. With 5 bases removed from V and 0 bases from J, the gap between germline ends came to 8 bases.

The genes are TRBV28 and TRBJ2-7; D is possibly TRBD1 (5 bases). Per the germline V gene, CDR1 is MDHEN and CDR2 is SYDVKM. Trimming left V 5 bases short and J 2 bases short, with 19 bases between. CDR3 length equals 16 residues. The CDR3 is CASSLPPPTAAYEQYF. CDR3 DNA: TGTGCCAGCAGTCTCCCACCTCCGACAGCCGCCTACGAGCAGTACTTC. Together with reference TRBV28 and TRBJ2-7, the CDR3 gives the full variable domain: DVKVTQSSRYLVKRTGEKVFLECVQDMDHENMFWYRQDPGLGLRLIYFSYDVKMKEKGDIPEGYSVSREKKERFSLILESASTNQTSMYLCASSLPPPTAAYEQYFGPGTRLTVT.

The chain uses TRBV7-3 and TRBJ2-5; TRBD2 matches at 8 bases. Per germline, CDR1 SGHTA and CDR2 FQGTGA. V lost 1 base to trimming and J lost 4 bases; unmatched junction nucleotides: 8. This CDR3 is 16 amino acids long. CDR3 bases: TGTGCCAGCAGCTTAATGACCGGGAGGGCCGGAGAGACCCAGTACTTC. Translation gives CASSLMTGRAGETQYF.

The chain combines TRBV5-4 with TRBJ2-1, with a possible D match to TRBD2 (6 bases). CDR3 size: 15 residues. Looked up from germline, CDR1 is SGHNT and CDR2 is YYREEE (reference sequence). Between the trimmed V and J ends, which lost 0 bases and 4 bases, there was a span of 11 bases. CDR3 bases: TGTGCCAGCAGCTTGGCAAGCGGGCTTTACAATGAGCAGTTCTTC. Translation: CASSLASGLYNEQFF.

V and J are TRBV5-4 and TRBJ1-1; D gene unclear. This CDR3 has 15 amino acids. The germline V and J ends were trimmed by 0 bases and 4 bases, with 13 bases remaining between them. The germline V gene encodes CDR1 SGHNT and CDR2 YYREEE (reference sequence). CDR3 sequence (DNA): TGTGCCAGCAGCTTGGAACCACGTCGGGGCACTGAAGCTTTCTTT. Residues: CASSLEPRRGTEAFF.

The V gene is TRBV4-1, the J gene TRBJ2-1; D is unresolved. The CDR3 extends over 15 amino acids. Trimming cost V 2 bases and J 0 bases, with 8 bases left between them. Germline CDR1 and CDR2: MGHRA and YSYEKL. The CDR3 sequence: CASSQLLSSYNEQFF. In DNA, the CDR3 is TGCGCCAGCAGCCAACTCCTCAGCTCCTACAATGAGCAGTTCTTC.

This chain uses TRBV7-2 with TRBJ2-5; D is ambiguous. The V gene's germline CDR1 is SGHTA and CDR2 FQGNSA. V dropped 1 base and J dropped 1 base, with 13 bases sitting between them. The CDR3 runs 16 residues. DNA for the CDR3: TGTGCCAGCAGCTTAGTATCCAGCGTATTCCAAGAGACCCAGTACTTC. Translated, it gives CASSLVSSVFQETQYF.

The rearrangement joins TRBV5-1 to TRBJ2-7, with 10 bases aligning to TRBD1. V gave up 0 bases and J gave up 2 bases; unmatched junction bases: 5. This CDR3 spans 16 amino acids. CDR1 is SGHRS and CDR2 is YFSETQ in the germline V gene. In DNA, the CDR3 is TGCGCCAGCAGCTTGGATCCCGGGACAGGGGCCTACGAGCAGTACTTC. It is translated as CASSLDPGTGAYEQYF.

V and J are TRBV18 and TRBJ1-2, with TRBD1 as a possible D gene (5 bases). The V end was cut by 8 bases, the J end by 4 bases, with 20 bases between. The CDR3 extends over 15 amino acids. CDR1 is KGHSH and CDR2 is LQKENI in the germline V gene. CDR3 bases: TGTGCCAGCACACTCGACCTGACAGATCTCTATGGCTACACCTTC. The encoded protein is CASTLDLTDLYGYTF.

This clone was seen more than once but under ten times. This chain joins TRBV4-1 and TRBJ2-7, with D possibly TRBD2 on 5 matching bases. The V and J ends lost 4 bases and 2 bases respectively, with 15 bases between them. CDR1 is MGHRA, CDR2 YSYEKL, per germline. CDR3 length: 15 residues. The CDR3 nucleotides read TGCGCCAGCAGCCGAGGAAGCGGACTCCCCTACGAGCAGTACTTC. Translating it yields CASSRGSGLPYEQYF.

V and J are TRBV29-1 and TRBJ2-7; a weak D match, TRBD2 (6 bases). Germline V gene sequence: CDR1 SQVTM, CDR2 ANQGSEA. Trimming shortened V by 5 bases and J by 2 bases, and 10 bases separated the two germline ends. CDR3 length: 12 amino acids. CDR3 sequence: CSVSSAAYEQYF. DNA of the CDR3: TGCAGCGTTTCTAGCGCTGCCTACGAGCAGTACTTC.

V is TRBV5-6 and J is TRBJ1-6, with 9 bases lining up with TRBD1. J gave up 4 bases and V 2 bases, and 4 bases lay outside the gene matches. There are 16 residues in the CDR3. Germline-derived CDR1 and CDR2 are SGHDT and YYEEEE. The chain's CDR3 is CASSFTGGQYNSPLHF. CDR3 DNA sequence: TGTGCCAGCAGCTTCACAGGGGGCCAATATAATTCACCCCTCCACTTT.

CDR3 residues: CASSLEHANQPQHF. In nucleotides, the CDR3 is TGTGCCAGCAGCTTAGAGCACGCCAATCAGCCCCAGCATTTT. The rearrangement links TRBV7-9 to TRBJ1-5; D remains ambiguous. V lost 1 base and J 3 bases, leaving 7 bases between the germline ends. This CDR3 spans 14 amino acids. Germline V gene lookup returns CDR1 SEHNR and CDR2 FQNEAQ (reference sequence).

Comment on this clone: Compared with germline, one end of the junction differs, possibly owing to a read error. The chain couples TRBV28 to TRBJ1-2; TRBD1 aligns across 9 bases. The CDR3 totals 13 residues. Germline lookup yields CDR1 MDHEN and CDR2 SYDVKM. The CDR3 here is CASTTGGYYGYTF. CDR3 coding DNA: TGTGCCAGCACAACAGGGGGCTACTACGGCTACACCTTC.

CDR3 region: CASSLDGGKSTDTQYF. The DNA for the CDR3 is TGTGCCAGCAGCTTAGACGGGGGGAAAAGCACAGATACGCAGTATTTT. V and J are TRBV7-2 and TRBJ2-3, with TRBD2 identical over 7 bases. CDR3 length: 16 residues. The V gene end was trimmed by 1 base and the J gene end by 0 bases; junction bases not matched to a gene: 4. Per the germline V gene, CDR1 is SGHTA and CDR2 is FQGNSA.

This rearrangement joins TRBV4-1 to TRBJ1-2; 8 bases fit TRBD1. This CDR3 has 18 residues. Per the germline V gene, CDR1 is MGHRA and CDR2 is YSYEKL. Trimming removed 3 bases from V and 0 bases from J; junction bases left unmatched: 12. CDR3: CASSHRPGDRPTNYGYTF. CDR3 coding DNA: TGCGCCAGCAGCCACCGACCGGGGGACAGGCCAACTAACTATGGCTACACCTTC.